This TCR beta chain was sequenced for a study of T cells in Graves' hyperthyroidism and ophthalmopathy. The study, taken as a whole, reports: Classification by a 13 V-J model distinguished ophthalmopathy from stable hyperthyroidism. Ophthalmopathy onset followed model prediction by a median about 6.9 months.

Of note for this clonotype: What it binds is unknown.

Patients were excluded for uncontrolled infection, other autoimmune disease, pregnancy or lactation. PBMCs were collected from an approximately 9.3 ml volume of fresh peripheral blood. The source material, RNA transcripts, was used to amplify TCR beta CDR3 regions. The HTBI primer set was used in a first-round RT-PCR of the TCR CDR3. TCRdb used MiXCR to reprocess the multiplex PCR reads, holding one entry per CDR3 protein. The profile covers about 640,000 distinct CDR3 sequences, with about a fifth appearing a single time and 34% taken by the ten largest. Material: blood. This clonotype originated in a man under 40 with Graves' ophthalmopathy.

CDR3 residues: CSGDRDRGRHGYTF. Written as DNA, the CDR3 is TGCAGCGGCGACCGGGACAGGGGGCGACATGGCTACACCTTC. The gene calls are TRBV29-1 and TRBJ1-2; 12 positions agree with TRBD1. Per the germline V gene, CDR1 is SQVTM and CDR2 is ANQGSEA. Trimming removed 7 bases from V and 6 bases from J; junction bases left unmatched: 9. The CDR3 has 14 amino acids.